The TCR beta chain described here comes from a study of blood T cell repertoires in COVID-19. On the study more broadly: The United States, Italy and Spain provided the acute and convalescent COVID-19 samples. In each case, the material was cDNA or gDNA derived from T cells, B-cell-depleted T cells, or PBMCs.

Seattle-derived patients entered the study during active infection and were followed longitudinally. TCRdb's copy holds only in-frame clones and misses some; the assay was immunoSEQ multiplex PCR. The table has a few hundred thousand clones, under 90% seen once; the top ten hold about 2%. The germline V gene has CDR1 SGHNT and CDR2 YYREEE (reference sequence). V shed 0 bases and J shed 0 bases, with 10 bases lying between them. CDR3 length: 15 amino acids. The V and J genes are TRBV5-4 and TRBJ2-7; D is perhaps TRBD2 (5 bases). The TCR was taken from a woman aged 25 to 39 with COVID-19, enrolled during active disease. Specimen: peripheral blood. CDR3: CASSLEPSFSYEQYF. The CDR3 coding sequence is TGTGCCAGCAGCTTGGAGCCTAGCTTCTCCTACGAGCAGTACTTC.